These T cell receptor beta chains were read from a single sample in a study of CD8 T cells in Susac syndrome. A single record per CDR3 protein comes from TCRdb applying MiXCR to the immunoSEQ multiplex PCR reads. The sample consists of about 180,000 distinct CDR3 sequences, around 95% of them appearing once. Specimen: CD4+ T cells from PBMCs. The receptors were gathered from a human donor with multiple sclerosis. Both conserved end residues are part of each CDR3. A D gene is named only where the DNA matches it firmly. Size is omitted from some rows. Given values are once, few, many or a class for expanded clones.

>.|TRBV2|once|TRBJ1-2
CASSEREWYGYTF
TGTGCCAGCAGTGAAAGGGAATGGTATGGCTACACCTTC
>TRBD1|TRBV30|.|TRBJ2-7
CAWSGRGTSYYEQYF
TGTGCCTGGAGTGGCAGGGGGACATCCTACTACGAGCAGTACTTC
>TRBD2|TRBV3-1|.|TRBJ2-5
CASSEGLAGVQETQYF
TGTGCCAGCAGCGAAGGCCTAGCGGGAGTGCAAGAGACCCAGTACTTC
>.|TRBV3-1|.|TRBJ1-5
CASSQDLRDNQPQHF
TGTGCCAGCAGCCAAGACCTCCGGGACAATCAGCCCCAGCATTTT
>TRBD1|TRBV20-1|.|TRBJ1-1
CSAPPRGLNTEAFF
TGCAGTGCTCCGCCCAGGGGGCTGAACACTGAAGCTTTCTTT
>.|TRBV4-3|.|TRBJ1-2
CASSQDVRAVMRGYTF
TGCGCCAGCAGCCAAGATGTTCGGGCTGTAATGAGGGGCTACACCTTC
>.|TRBV2|once|TRBJ2-6
CASSARALSGANVLTF
TGTGCCAGCAGTGCCCGGGCCCTCTCGGGGGCCAACGTCCTGACTTTC
>TRBD1|TRBV5-1|.|TRBJ1-5
CASSCPRQGLPPQHF
TGCGCCAGCAGCTGCCCCCGACAGGGGCTCCCGCCCCAGCATTTT
>TRBD1|TRBV18|.|TRBJ2-2
CASSPYGTDDTGELFF
TGTGCCAGCTCACCATACGGGACAGACGACACCGGGGAGCTGTTTTTT
>TRBD2|TRBV20-1|.|TRBJ2-5
CSATLAGGRETQYF
TGCAGTGCGACACTAGCGGGGGGGCGGGAGACCCAGTACTTC
>.|TRBV20-1|.|TRBJ2-4
CSAPGRGSRNIQYF
TGCAGTGCTCCCGGAAGGGGCTCACGGAACATTCAGTACTTC
>TRBD1|TRBV11-3|.|TRBJ2-1
CASSFSTGASYNEQFF
TGTGCCAGCAGCTTCTCGACAGGGGCGTCGTACAATGAGCAGTTCTTC
>TRBD2|TRBV28|.|TRBJ2-1
CASRLTSGGSEQFF
TGTGCCAGCAGGTTGACTAGCGGGGGTTCGGAGCAGTTCTTC
>.|TRBV20-1|once|TRBJ1-3
CSARQGGNTIYF
TGCAGTGCTAGACAGGGGGGAAACACCATATATTTT
>.|TRBV30|.|TRBJ1-1
CAWTGGVTEAFF
TGTGCCTGGACTGGGGGGGTAACTGAAGCTTTCTTT
>.|TRBV6-4|.|TRBJ1-2
CASSGRRGGYTF
TGTGCCAGCAGCGGACGGAGGGGTGGCTACACCTTC
>.|TRBV19|.|TRBJ2-1
CASSHRLNEQFF
TGTGCCAGTAGTCATCGCCTCAATGAGCAGTTCTTC
>.|TRBV25-1|.|TRBJ2-3
CASSELSTDTQYF
TGTGCCAGCAGTGAGCTTTCCACAGATACGCAGTATTTT
>.|TRBV30|.|TRBJ2-5
CAWSVITGPGETQYF
TGTGCCTGGAGTGTGATAACGGGGCCCGGGGAGACCCAGTACTTC
>TRBD1|TRBV29-1|.|TRBJ1-5
CSVGNRGRNQPQHF
TGCAGCGTGGGAAACAGGGGGCGCAATCAGCCCCAGCATTTT
>TRBD1|TRBV5-1|once|TRBJ2-4
CASGPRTGEDIQYF
TGCGCCAGCGGGCCACGGACAGGGGAGGACATTCAGTACTTC
>TRBD1|TRBV15|.|TRBJ1-2
CATRRDGTGVYGYTF
TGTGCCACCAGGAGAGATGGGACAGGGGTCTATGGCTACACCTTC
>.|TRBV20-1|.|TRBJ2-5
CSAQRAETQYF
TGCAGTGCCCAGAGGGCGGAGACCCAGTACTTC
>.|TRBV11-2|.|TRBJ1-1
CASSLDLESLAFF
TGTGCCAGCAGCTTAGATCTGGAAAGTTTAGCTTTCTTT
>.|TRBV5-1|.|TRBJ1-1
CASSLGQWNTEAFF
TGCGCCAGCAGCTTAGGACAATGGAACACTGAAGCTTTCTTT
>.|TRBV7-9|.|TRBJ2-1
CASSLDRVNDEQFF
TGTGCCAGCAGCTTAGACAGAGTAAACGATGAGCAGTTCTTC
>.|TRBV20-1|once|TRBJ1-5
CSATAGYNQPQHF
TGCAGTGCTACTGCAGGGTACAATCAGCCCCAGCATTTT
>.|TRBV3-1|.|TRBJ2-3
CASSPPSHYTQYF
TGTGCCAGCAGCCCTCCCTCCCATTATACGCAGTATTTT
>.|TRBV27|.|TRBJ2-4
CASRPSGTTNIQYF
TGTGCCAGCCGCCCCTCAGGGACCACAAACATTCAGTACTTC
>.|TRBV5-1|.|TRBJ2-3
CASGGLFTDTQYF
TGCGCCAGCGGGGGACTCTTCACAGATACGCAGTATTTT
>.|TRBV6-2/TRBV6-3|.|TRBJ2-1
CASSYFTDPRDEQFF
TGTGCCAGCAGTTACTTTACCGACCCGCGGGATGAGCAGTTCTTC
>.|TRBV6-6|.|TRBJ2-3
CATRWLGAADTQYF
TGTGCCACCCGTTGGCTCGGGGCCGCGGATACGCAGTATTTT
>TRBD1|TRBV10-2|.|TRBJ2-7
CASETGAYEQYF
TGCGCCAGTGAGACAGGGGCCTACGAGCAGTACTTC
>.|TRBV20-1|.|TRBJ2-3
CSVPGWPTDTQYF
TGCAGTGTGCCCGGGTGGCCCACAGATACGCAGTATTTT
>.|TRBV9|.|TRBJ2-6
CASSVVGANVLTF
TGTGCCAGCAGCGTAGTTGGGGCCAACGTCCTGACTTTC
>TRBD1|TRBV20-1|.|TRBJ2-7
CSARTGGEQYF
TGCAGTGCTCGGACAGGGGGCGAGCAGTACTTC
>.|TRBV3-1|.|TRBJ2-5
CATRAGAGETQYF
TGTGCCACCAGGGCGGGGGCTGGAGAGACCCAGTACTTC
>TRBD1|TRBV6-5|.|TRBJ2-4
CASSYSRDRGSIQYF
TGTGCCAGCAGTTACTCGAGGGACAGGGGGAGCATTCAGTACTTC
>TRBD1|TRBV6-6|.|TRBJ2-7
CASSYSPGQGTEQYF
TGTGCCAGCAGTTACTCCCCAGGACAGGGGACCGAGCAGTACTTC
>TRBD2|TRBV7-2|.|TRBJ2-1
CASSLPGLAGGNEQFF
TGTGCCAGCAGCTTACCGGGACTAGCGGGGGGAAATGAGCAGTTCTTC
>TRBD1|TRBV9|.|TRBJ2-7
CASSVGTGSSYEQYF
TGTGCCAGCAGCGTAGGGACAGGGAGCTCCTACGAGCAGTACTTC
>TRBD1|TRBV3-1|.|TRBJ1-2
CASSETGRNGYTF
TGTGCCAGCAGCGAGACAGGGCGGAATGGCTACACCTTC
>.|TRBV20-1|.|TRBJ2-3
CSARTGRSSAADTQYF
TGCAGTGCCAGAACCGGCCGGTCCTCAGCCGCAGATACGCAGTATTTT
>.|TRBV7-9|.|TRBJ2-7
CASRLGRDYEQYF
TGTGCCAGCAGACTAGGACGGGACTACGAGCAGTACTTC
>TRBD1|TRBV10-3|.|TRBJ1-2
CAIRPDRAIGYTF
TGTGCCATCAGGCCAGACAGGGCAATTGGCTACACCTTC
>.|TRBV7-8|.|TRBJ2-2
CASSSDPGTGELFF
TGTGCCAGCAGCTCCGACCCGGGCACCGGGGAGCTGTTTTTT
>.|TRBV29-1|.|TRBJ2-3
CSVDRWVGDTQYF
TGCAGCGTTGACCGGTGGGTGGGAGATACGCAGTATTTT
>.|TRBV29-1|.|TRBJ2-7
CSVGHGSYEQYF
TGCAGCGTTGGTCACGGTAGCTACGAGCAGTACTTC
>.|TRBV2|.|TRBJ1-5
CASTRVGDQPQHF
TGTGCCAGCACCCGGGTGGGGGATCAGCCCCAGCATTTT
>.|TRBV6-2/TRBV6-3|.|TRBJ2-5
CASSSSRQSETQYF
TGTGCCAGCAGTTCTTCCCGTCAGAGTGAGACCCAGTACTTC
>.|TRBV30|.|TRBJ2-6
CAWRRISGANVLTF
TGTGCCTGGAGGAGGATCTCTGGGGCCAACGTCCTGACTTTC
>.|TRBV28|.|TRBJ2-3
CSLLRPGTDTQYF
TGCTCCCTTCTCCGGCCTGGGACAGATACGCAGTATTTT
>.|TRBV29-1|.|TRBJ2-1
CSVELNNEQFF
TGCAGCGTTGAACTGAACAATGAGCAGTTCTTC
>.|TRBV4-1|.|TRBJ2-5
CASSPGGNPVETQYF
TGCGCCAGCAGCCCCGGAGGTAACCCCGTGGAGACCCAGTACTTC
>TRBD1|TRBV5-6|.|TRBJ2-7
CASSWVRQGAYEQYF
TGTGCCAGCAGCTGGGTCCGACAGGGGGCCTACGAGCAGTACTTC
>.|TRBV29-1|.|TRBJ2-1
CSVWMEGGNEQFF
TGCAGCGTTTGGATGGAGGGCGGGAATGAGCAGTTCTTC